The sequence of this T cell receptor (beta chain) was determined in a study of T cell responses to AZD1222 COVID-19 vaccine. Study-wide background: Whether given at about 4 or about 12 weeks, second doses were pooled.

This CDR3 is 12 amino acids long. Trimming cost V 6 bases and J 6 bases, with 6 bases left between them. Notes on the study in general: Breadth and depth of Spike-specific TCRs rose after two AZD1222 doses. Unmutated variant regions reportedly attract nearly half of all spike-specific TCRs.

Turning to this clone: Its antigen is still unknown.

Assay used: immunoSEQ multiplex PCR; TCRdb lists only in-frame clones, some missing. The sample shows about 190,000 clones, roughly 88% of them seen only once. This material consisted of peripheral blood, taken on day 0 of AZD1222 vaccination. The receptor comes from an adult in good health. This sequence joins TRBV12-3 or TRBV12-4 and TRBJ1-6; D ambiguous. This chain's CDR3 is CASSRSNSPLHF. The CDR3 bases are TGTGCCAGCAGCCGGAGTAATTCACCCCTCCACTTT.